The 20 T cell receptor beta chains listed next were all sequenced from one sample in a study of T cells in Graves' hyperthyroidism and ophthalmopathy. Amplified regions were TCR beta CDR3 sequences from RNA transcripts. Researchers ran a first-round RT-PCR on the TCR CDR3 using the HTBI primer set. Each CDR3 protein gets one entry after TCRdb re-called the multiplex PCR reads with MiXCR. The top ten clones hold over 25% of a sample with more than 350,000 distinct CDR3 sequences, 14% to 15% of them seen once. Material for sequencing was blood. Receptors originate from a woman in her 30s with Graves' hyperthyroidism.

This clonotype has only a few counts. This chain connects TRBV6-6 to TRBJ2-7, with 7 bases lining up with TRBD2. From germline, CDR1 is MNHNY and CDR2 SVGAGI (reference sequence). The ends lost 0 bases at V and 5 bases at J; junction bases unmatched: 7. CDR3 length equals 15 residues. This CDR3 reads CASSYSTGGSNEQYF. CDR3 in DNA: TGTGCCAGCAGTTACTCGACGGGGGGATCCAACGAGCAGTACTTC.

This clonotype has more than one count but fewer than ten. J is TRBJ1-2 and V is TRBV30, with unresolved D. Per germline, CDR1 GTSNPN and CDR2 SVGIG (reference sequence). Trimming took 7 bases from V and 8 from J, leaving 17 bases between them. The CDR3 is 12 residues long. CDR3 region: CASMTFKGGYTF. The CDR3 DNA follows: TGTGCCTCGATGACTTTTAAGGGAGGCTACACCTTC.

This clonotype showed up just a few times. The V call is TRBV7-6, the J call TRBJ2-3; no clear D. Trimming took off 2 bases at V and 1 base at J, with 16 bases between the two ends. The CDR3 has 17 residues. CDR1 and CDR2 (germline): SGHVS, FNYEAQ. The CDR3 sequence is CASSLISSTSRTDTQYF. The CDR3 DNA reads TGTGCCAGCAGCTTAATTTCTAGTACTTCCCGCACAGATACGCAGTATTTT.

This clonotype occurred many times. The chain is built from TRBV20-1 and TRBJ2-1; 13 bases align to TRBD2. V gave up 3 bases and J gave up 8 bases; unmatched junction bases: 10. This CDR3 has 16 residues. Germline CDR1 DFQATT, CDR2 SNEGSKA (reference sequence). The CDR3 protein is CSARDRTSGRLDEQFF. The DNA of the CDR3 is TGCAGTGCTAGGGACCGGACTAGCGGGAGATTGGATGAGCAGTTCTTC.

This clonotype was observed at least ten times. The chain has TRBV12-3 or TRBV12-4 and TRBJ2-5, with a tentative D call TRBD2 (6 bases). V lost 3 bases, J lost 0 bases, and 8 bases lay in between. This CDR3 is 14 amino acids long. In DNA form, the CDR3 reads TGTGCCAGCAGTTTCGGGGACTACCAAGAGACCCAGTACTTC. Translation gives CASSFGDYQETQYF.

This clonotype was counted many times. The chain recombines TRBV28 with TRBJ2-7, with D perhaps TRBD1 or TRBD2 (5 bases each). There are 13 residues in the CDR3. Germline loops: CDR1 MDHEN, CDR2 SYDVKM. V was shortened by 4 bases and J by 7 bases, with 14 bases between the two germline ends. CDR3 residues: CASSSGTVVEQYF. The CDR3, as DNA: TGTGCCAGCAGTTCGGGGACGGTGGTGGAGCAGTACTTC.

This clonotype came up a few times. J is TRBJ2-3 and V is TRBV10-2; TRBD2 aligns across 7 bases. This CDR3 region has 14 residues. The germline V gene encodes CDR1 WSHSY and CDR2 SAAADI. Trimming cost V 6 bases and J 6 bases; bases outside gene matches: 9. The CDR3 sequence: CASRAGLLVDTQYF. The CDR3 DNA is TGCGCCAGCAGGGCGGGACTATTAGTCGATACGCAGTATTTT.

The V and J genes are TRBV20-1 and TRBJ1-1; the D is unclear. CDR1 DFQATT and CDR2 SNEGSKA come from the germline V gene (reference sequence). The CDR3 extends over 16 amino acids. Deletions cut 6 bases from V and 1 base from J, with 21 bases between. CDR3 sequence reads: CSAPGHTGWANTEAFF. CDR3 bases: TGCAGTGCCCCAGGCCACACGGGGTGGGCGAACACTGAAGCTTTCTTT.

This clonotype has a count of ten or more. The J gene is TRBJ2-2, the V gene TRBV18, with D tentatively TRBD2 (6 bases). CDR1 and CDR2 from the germline V gene are KGHSH and LQKENI. V dropped 4 bases and J dropped 3 bases, with 15 bases sitting between them. The CDR3 contains 16 residues. CDR3 region: CASSLPGGKDTGELFF. The CDR3 DNA reads TGTGCCAGCTCACTGCCTGGCGGGAAGGACACCGGGGAGCTGTTTTTT. The full variable domain, rest sourced from reference TRBV18 and TRBJ2-2, is NAGVMQNPRHLVRRRGQEARLRCSPMKGHSHVYWYRQLPEEGLKFMVYLQKENIIDESGMPKERFSAEFPKEGPSILRIQQVVRGDSAAYFCASSLPGGKDTGELFFGEGSRLTVL.

This clonotype was counted at least ten times. The chain joins TRBV7-9 to TRBJ2-5; TRBD2 might be the D (6 bases). Germline CDR1 is SEHNR and CDR2 is FQNEAQ (reference sequence). The V gene lost 5 bases and the J gene lost 7 bases, with 20 bases spanning the gap. CDR3 size: 15 residues. CDR3 residues: CASSPGGLSVPTQYF. The DNA of the CDR3 is TGTGCCAGCAGCCCTGGGGGACTCTCAGTACCGACCCAGTACTTC.

This chain joins TRBV29-1 and TRBJ2-1; 13 bases align to TRBD2. In germline, CDR1 is SQVTM, CDR2 ANQGSEA. There are 14 residues in the CDR3. The trim removed 4 bases at V and 7 bases at J, leaving 4 bases unmatched. The CDR3 bases are TGCAGCGTTGGACTGGGACTAGCGGGAAATGAGCAGTTCTTC. The encoded protein is CSVGLGLAGNEQFF.

This clonotype has a count of ten or more. This chain links TRBV9 with TRBJ2-3, with 7 bases lining up with TRBD2. Losses at the gene ends were 5 bases for V and 0 bases for J; bases not matched to a gene: 3. Germline CDR1 SGDLS, CDR2 YYNGEE. CDR3 length equals 14 residues. The CDR3 DNA reads TGTGCCAGCAGGGGGGGGAGAAGCACAGATACGCAGTATTTT. The encoded protein is CASRGGRSTDTQYF.

The table lists this clonotype with a few counts. J is TRBJ2-5 and V is TRBV7-6; 9 nucleotides agree with TRBD1. Germline V CDR1 and CDR2: SGHVS, FNYEAQ. Trimming took 1 base from V and 5 from J; bases not matched to a gene: 8. CDR3 length equals 16 residues. The CDR3 is CASSLEDRGTSETQYF. As DNA, the CDR3 is TGTGCCAGCAGCTTAGAGGACAGGGGCACTTCGGAGACCCAGTACTTC.

This clonotype has only a few counts. The rearrangement uses TRBV20-1 and TRBJ2-1; TRBD2 matches 7 bases. Germline CDR1 and CDR2: DFQATT and SNEGSKA (reference sequence). V trimming: 5 bases; J trimming: 0 bases; junction bases outside the gene matches: 1. The CDR3 spans 13 residues. The CDR3 coding sequence is TGCAGTGCTGGCGGGAGCTCCTACAATGAGCAGTTCTTC. As protein: CSAGGSSYNEQFF.

There are many counts of this clonotype. The chain recombines TRBV11-2 with TRBJ1-5; D uncertain. Germline V gives CDR1 SGHAT, CDR2 FQNNGV. This CDR3 contains 13 residues. Deletions cut 1 base from V and 9 bases from J, with 10 bases between. CDR3 region: CASSLGGGPPQHF. In nucleotides, the CDR3 is TGTGCCAGCAGCTTAGGAGGAGGGCCGCCCCAGCATTTT.

The V gene is TRBV11-2, the J gene TRBJ1-4, with a tentative D call TRBD1 (6 bases). CDR3 size: 16 residues. Germline V gives CDR1 SGHAT, CDR2 FQNNGV. Trimming took 5 bases from V and 0 from J, leaving 13 bases between them. The CDR3 nucleotides read TGTGCCAGCAGCCGTGGGACAAAAGCAACTAATGAAAAACTGTTTTTT. It encodes CASSRGTKATNEKLFF.

Ten or more counts support this clonotype. The chain recombines TRBV5-6 with TRBJ2-7; no firm D call. Trimming pared 0 bases from V and 3 bases from J, leaving 10 bases between. The CDR3 spans 14 residues. CDR1 and CDR2 (germline): SGHDT, YYEEEE. The CDR3 loop is CASSLEGSVYEQYF. The CDR3 bases are TGTGCCAGCAGCTTGGAAGGGTCCGTCTACGAGCAGTACTTC.

This sequence joins TRBV6-1 and TRBJ1-6; 9 bases align to TRBD1. Losses at the gene ends were 8 bases for V and 8 bases for J; bases not matched to a gene: 4. Germline V gives CDR1 MNHNS, CDR2 SASEGT. This CDR3 contains 13 residues. CDR3 in DNA: TGTGCCAGCCGGGACAGGGATGATTCACCCCTCCACTTT. Protein product: CASRDRDDSPLHF.

This clonotype has just a few counts. The gene calls are TRBV12-5 and TRBJ2-7; no reliable D call. CDR3 length: 11 amino acids. Trimming pared 1 base from V and 3 bases from J, leaving 1 base between. Germline CDR1 is LGHNT and CDR2 is FRNRAP. The CDR3 region is CASGLGYEQYF. The CDR3 coding sequence is TGTGCTAGTGGTTTGGGCTACGAGCAGTACTTC.

This clonotype appeared a few times. V is TRBV5-1 and J is TRBJ2-7; D possibly uses TRBD1 or TRBD2 (7 bases each). Germline-derived CDR1 and CDR2 are SGHRS and YFSETQ. Trimming took 4 bases from V and 7 from J, leaving 12 bases between them. The CDR3 spans 12 residues. CDR3 in amino acids: CASSQGGGEQYF. The CDR3 DNA reads TGCGCCAGCAGCCAGGGGGGGGGGGAGCAGTACTTC.